Below, 8 T cell receptor beta chains from the same sample are listed, as sequenced in a study of blood T cells in healthy people across ages. A J-beta primer mix and a sample-barcoded 5' primer were used in a second PCR of roughly 7 to 12 cycles. Each CDR3 protein is one row after TCRdb ran MiXCR on the 5' RACE reads. The table shows 1.4 million to 1.5 million distinct CDR3 sequences, with 42% occurring only once. The source material was blood. These receptors were collected from a woman between 18 and 29 years old in good health.

This chain uses TRBV11-2 with TRBJ1-1; D may be TRBD1 (5 bases). The germline CDR1 and CDR2 sequences are SGHAT and FQNNGV. Trimming removed 7 bases from V and 2 bases from J, with 14 bases in between. The CDR3 runs 14 residues. The CDR3: CASTTPRVNTEAFF. The CDR3 nucleotides are TGTGCCAGCACCACTCCCAGGGTTAACACTGAAGCTTTCTTT. Drawing the rest from reference TRBV11-2 and TRBJ1-1, the complete variable domain is EAGVAQSPRYKIIEKRQSVAFWCNPISGHATLYWYQQILGQGPKLLIQFQNNGVVDDSQLPKDRFSAERLKGVDSTLKIQPAKLEDSAVYLCASTTPRVNTEAFFGQGTRLTVV.

The chain uses TRBV9 and TRBJ1-6; unclear D gene. Between the trimmed V and J ends, which lost 0 bases and 0 bases, there was a span of 7 bases. CDR3 length: 16 amino acids. The germline gives CDR1 SGDLS, CDR2 YYNGEE. The CDR3 here is CASSVDVDSYNSPLHF. CDR3 DNA sequence: TGTGCCAGCAGCGTAGACGTAGACTCCTATAATTCACCCCTCCACTTT.

This clonotype has more than one count but fewer than ten. For the CDR3, the DNA is TGTGCCAGCAGCGTAGGCGGGGCCCCAATCACAGATACGCAGTATTTT. This codes for CASSVGGAPITDTQYF. The J gene is TRBJ2-3, the V gene TRBV9; tentatively, D is TRBD2 (6 bases). V lost 0 bases, J lost 2 bases, and 13 bases lay in between. The CDR3 consists of 16 residues. Germline CDR1 and CDR2: SGDLS and YYNGEE.

Of note for this clonotype: One end of the junction varies from germline; a read error may be responsible. The chain's CDR3 is CASSVTGALHF. The CDR3 coding sequence is TGTGCCAGCAGCGTAACAGGCGCCCTCCACTTT. The rearrangement links TRBV7-3 to TRBJ1-6, with D possibly being TRBD1 (5 bases). The CDR3 is 11 residues long. Per germline, CDR1 SGHTA and CDR2 FQGTGA.

The chain combines TRBV29-1 with TRBJ2-5; 9 bases line up with TRBD2. The CDR3 consists of 13 residues. The V gene's germline CDR1 is SQVTM and CDR2 ANQGSEA. V lost 6 bases, J lost 11 bases, and 13 bases stayed unmatched. This CDR3 is CSVRTGTSNEQYF. In DNA, the CDR3 is TGCAGCGTCCGCACCGGGACTAGCAATGAGCAGTACTTC.

In this sample, this clonotype turned up once. The chain uses TRBV2 and TRBJ2-3; the match to TRBD1 covers 7 bases. Germline V lookup: CDR1 SNHLY, CDR2 FYNNEI. The CDR3 contains 15 residues. The junction had 6 bases not matched to a gene; V was cut back by 6 bases and J by 0 bases. CDR3 amino acids: CASRTDRRSTDTQYF. DNA for the CDR3: TGTGCCAGCAGGACGGACAGGCGAAGCACAGATACGCAGTATTTT.

The chain uses TRBV30 and TRBJ1-1; D uncertain. Germline V gives CDR1 GTSNPN, CDR2 SVGIG (reference sequence). Trimming cost V 1 base and J 6 bases, with 3 bases left between them. This CDR3 is built from 10 residues. CDR3 sequence reads: CAWSAAEAFF. CDR3 DNA sequence: TGTGCCTGGAGTGCAGCTGAAGCTTTCTTT.

This clonotype was observed a few times. The V call is TRBV10-1, the J call TRBJ2-7; TRBD1 matches at 8 bases. V shed 4 bases and J 2 bases; nucleotides not matched to a gene: 7. This CDR3 contains 15 residues. Germline CDR1 and CDR2: WNHNN and SYGVQD (reference sequence). CDR3 sequence: CASSAPGTGTYEQYF. CDR3 DNA sequence: TGCGCCAGCAGTGCCCCCGGGACAGGTACCTACGAGCAGTACTTC.